This T cell receptor (beta chain) came from a study of shared clonotypes between healthy human individuals. Per the original methods: Sequence data from immunoSEQ were junction-only and lacked quality scores; consequently, filtering differed. The protocol was immunoSEQ multiplex PCR, while the TCRdb copy is restricted to in-frame clones and leaves out a portion. V and J calls and clone size are copied from that table; D and trimming were computed from the DNA. The sample holds roughly 500,000 clones, about 96% seen once. Partitioning of CD4+ cells yielded a CD45RA+ naive subset and a CD45RA-negative memory subset. This TCR derives from a woman in her 30s in good health. Input material: naive CD4+ T cells sorted from blood. Subset in this sample: CD45RA+ positively selected.

CDR3 coding DNA: TGTGCCAGCGGACTAGCGGGGGAATCGTTCTACGAGCAGTACTTC. Protein product: CASGLAGESFYEQYF. The chain uses TRBV6-1 and TRBJ2-7, with 13 bases fitting TRBD2. This CDR3 comprises 15 residues. Per the germline V gene, CDR1 is MNHNS and CDR2 is SASEGT. After removal of 8 bases from V and 3 bases from J, the junction contained 7 bases not matched to a gene.